The 14 T cell receptor beta chains below come from one sample, sequenced in a study of CD8+ T cells in alopecia areata. Samples from alopecia areata patients were lesional scalp punch biopsies and peripheral blood. Sequencing used cDNA as its template, made by extracting RNA and reverse transcribing it. TCRdb's copy holds only in-frame clones and misses some; the assay was immunoSEQ multiplex PCR. The sample carries just over 5,500 clones, under 80% recorded once. The source material was skin, sampled at week 0. Receptor source: a human donor with alopecia areata.

This sequence joins TRBV4-1 and TRBJ2-1; 8 nucleotides agree with TRBD1. The CDR3 spans 17 residues. The junction had 10 bases not matched to a gene; V was cut back by 3 bases and J by 3 bases. Germline V gives CDR1 MGHRA, CDR2 YSYEKL. CDR3 DNA sequence: TGCGCCAGCAGCCATCCCCTCCGGGACAGGATCTACAATGAGCAGTTCTTC. Its translation is CASSHPLRDRIYNEQFF.

V and J are TRBV6-5 and TRBJ1-3; D unclear. This CDR3 region has 12 residues. Germline V CDR1 and CDR2: MNHEY, SVGAGI. With 6 bases removed from V and 5 bases from J, the gap between germline ends came to 8 bases. The CDR3 loop is CASRDRRNTIYF. The CDR3 DNA reads TGTGCCAGCAGAGATAGGAGAAACACCATATATTTT.

The gene calls are TRBV11-2 and TRBJ2-7, with 11 nucleotides matching TRBD1. J lost 2 bases, V lost 5 bases, and 2 bases had no gene match. The CDR3 is 14 amino acids. Per the germline V gene, CDR1 is SGHAT and CDR2 is FQNNGV. The DNA of the CDR3 is TGTGCCAGCAGCCCGGGACAGGGGGCCTACGAGCAGTACTTC. It translates to CASSPGQGAYEQYF.

This chain uses TRBV6-5 with TRBJ2-1, with D uncertain. The germline V gene has CDR1 MNHEY and CDR2 SVGAGI. Trimming left V 4 bases short and J 6 bases short, with 4 bases between. The CDR3 sequence is 11 residues long. In DNA form, the CDR3 reads TGTGCCAGCAGTTTCCGCAATGAGCAGTTCTTC. As protein: CASSFRNEQFF.

This clone was picked up a small number of times. The chain combines TRBV11-2 with TRBJ2-1; D ambiguous. This CDR3 contains 17 residues. Trimming stripped 1 base from V and 0 bases from J, with 13 bases between. Germline lookup yields CDR1 SGHAT and CDR2 FQNNGV. As DNA, the CDR3 is TGTGCCAGCAGCTTAGGAAGGACGCCGAGCTCCTACAATGAGCAGTTCTTC. As protein: CASSLGRTPSSYNEQFF.

The chain uses TRBV7-8 and TRBJ2-3; D is possibly TRBD2 (5 bases). The CDR3 covers 15 residues. V lost 3 bases and J lost 3, with 13 bases in between. Looked up from germline, CDR1 is SGHVS and CDR2 is FQNEAQ. CDR3 region: CASSFNREVTDTQYF. In DNA, the CDR3 is TGTGCCAGCAGCTTTAATCGGGAAGTGACAGATACGCAGTATTTT.

The chain combines TRBV18 with TRBJ2-7; D not certain. V shed 2 bases and J shed 0 bases, with 8 bases lying between them. Germline lookup yields CDR1 KGHSH and CDR2 LQKENI. The CDR3 has 14 residues. CDR3 coding DNA: TGTGCCAGCTCACCAAACCCTGGCTCCTACGAGCAGTACTTC. This gives the protein CASSPNPGSYEQYF.

CDR3 protein: CASSSGGLFTDTQYF. Written as DNA, the CDR3 is TGTGCCAGCAGCTCGGGGGGACTATTCACAGATACGCAGTATTTT. This chain connects TRBV7-9 to TRBJ2-3; 7 bases line up with TRBD2. V shed 4 bases and J 2 bases; nucleotides not matched to a gene: 6. The length of the CDR3 is 15 residues. The V gene's germline CDR1 is SEHNR and CDR2 FQNEAQ (reference sequence).

This chain connects TRBV5-1 to TRBJ1-1; maybe TRBD1 (5 bases). In germline, CDR1 is SGHRS, CDR2 YFSETQ. Trimming removed 4 bases at V and 4 bases at J, with 14 bases between. The CDR3 consists of 14 residues. The CDR3 coding sequence is TGCGCCAGCAGCCAGGACACTCTTGGCACTGAAGCTTTCTTT. This sequence encodes CASSQDTLGTEAFF. Using reference TRBV5-1 and TRBJ1-1 for the parts outside the CDR3, the full variable domain is KAGVTQTPRYLIKTRGQQVTLSCSPISGHRSVSWYQQTPGQGLQFLFEYFSETQRNKGNFPGRFSGRQFSNSRSEMNVSTLELGDSALYLCASSQDTLGTEAFFGQGTRLTVV.

This chain connects TRBV5-8 to TRBJ1-2; 7 nucleotides align to TRBD1. The CDR3 length is 16 residues. The junction had 13 bases not matched to a gene; V was cut back by 4 bases and J by 4 bases. Germline V lookup: CDR1 SGHTS, CDR2 YDEGEE. The CDR3 loop reads CASSPVYPGTVYGYTF. CDR3 DNA: TGTGCCAGCAGCCCGGTTTACCCCGGGACAGTCTATGGCTACACCTTC.

This clone appeared a few times. The rearrangement uses TRBV4-1 and TRBJ2-7, with D tentatively TRBD1 (6 bases). V lost 3 bases and J 7 bases, leaving 16 bases between the germline ends. The CDR3 loop spans 14 amino acids. CDR1 MGHRA and CDR2 YSYEKL come from the germline V gene. This CDR3 reads CASSQETGWWEQYF. Here the CDR3 DNA reads TGCGCCAGCAGCCAGGAGACAGGTTGGTGGGAGCAGTACTTC.

The V call is TRBV6-1, the J call TRBJ2-6; D might be TRBD1 or TRBD2, each matching 6 bases. The CDR3 extends over 17 amino acids. Trimming took off 4 bases at V and 0 bases at J, with 13 bases between the two ends. From germline, CDR1 is MNHNS and CDR2 SASEGT. CDR3 coding DNA: TGTGCCAGCAGTGTGGGGGGCCTACACTCTGGGGCCAACGTCCTGACTTTC. It translates to CASSVGGLHSGANVLTF.

The chain is built from TRBV11-3 and TRBJ2-7; 8 nucleotides line up with TRBD2. V lost 4 bases and J lost 3; bases outside the gene matches: 20. The CDR3 runs 19 residues. Germline V gene sequence: CDR1 SGHNT, CDR2 YENEEA. The CDR3 region has the DNA TGTGCCAGCAGCTCCAGTGGGCTAGCGGGCCCAGAGAGTGGCTACGAGCAGTACTTC. This codes for CASSSSGLAGPESGYEQYF.

V usage is TRBV27 and J usage is TRBJ2-2; D ambiguous. CDR1 is MNHEY, CDR2 SMNVEV, per germline (reference sequence). V lost 4 bases to trimming and J lost 6 bases, with 9 bases between them. There are 13 residues in the CDR3. CDR3 coding DNA: TGTGCCAGCAGTTACTCGTACGCCGGGGAGCTGTTTTTT. Translated: CASSYSYAGELFF.